These 10 T cell receptor beta chains came from one sample sequenced in a study of PD-1 blockade in classical Hodgkin lymphoma. Assay: immunoSEQ multiplex PCR; the TCRdb copy retains only in-frame clones and omits some. The table lists 40,000 to 65,000 clones, roughly 80% of them singletons, with about 16% in the top ten. Brentuximab vedotin exposure varied among the patients, all of whom had relapsed after autologous stem cell transplantation. Here the sequenced sample was peripheral blood mononuclear cells (PBMCs), taken at baseline. These receptors were obtained from a human donor with classical Hodgkin lymphoma.

The chain employs TRBV7-8 and TRBJ1-5; D is perhaps TRBD1 (5 bases). Germline values: CDR1 SGHVS, CDR2 FQNEAQ. The CDR3 runs 13 residues. V lost 3 bases to trimming and J lost 6 bases, with 9 bases between them. This chain's CDR3 is CASSLPGIQPQHF. Written as DNA, the CDR3 is TGTGCCAGCAGCTTGCCAGGGATTCAGCCCCAGCATTTT.

The chain recombines TRBV6-1 with TRBJ2-4; 7 bases map to TRBD1. The CDR3 runs to 13 residues. J was trimmed by 8 bases and V by 5 bases; bases with no gene match: 6. Germline lookup yields CDR1 MNHNS and CDR2 SASEGT. The CDR3 sequence: CASSLGGRDIQYF. The DNA for the CDR3 is TGTGCCAGCAGTTTAGGGGGCAGAGACATTCAGTACTTC.

This clone was detected only once. The chain couples TRBV11-3 to TRBJ2-7; 12 bases match TRBD2. The CDR3 is 15 residues long. Looked up from germline, CDR1 is SGHNT and CDR2 is YENEEA. After removal of 4 bases from V and 7 bases from J, the junction contained 8 bases not matched to a gene. CDR3 in DNA: TGTGCCAGCAGCTCAACGACTAGCGGGAGTTTTGAGCAGTACGTC. Its protein product is CASSSTTSGSFEQYV.

This clone was detected a few times. This chain links TRBV19 with TRBJ1-1; the D gene is possibly TRBD1 (6 bases). The V end was cut by 5 bases, the J end by 7 bases, with 20 bases between. Germline-derived CDR1 and CDR2 are LNHDA and SQIVND (reference sequence). The CDR3 totals 15 residues. As DNA, the CDR3 is TGTGCCAGTAGTTACGACAGGAACGTCCCTTTTGAAGCTTTCTTT. The encoded protein is CASSYDRNVPFEAFF.

The V call is TRBV18, the J call TRBJ1-1; tentative D call: TRBD1 (5 bases). The CDR3 totals 18 residues. The V end was cut by 4 bases, the J end by 0 bases, with 21 bases between. Germline loops: CDR1 KGHSH, CDR2 LQKENI. The DNA for the CDR3 is TGTGCCAGCTCACAAAACATGGGACTAAGTCAAGTGAACACTGAAGCTTTCTTT. Translation gives CASSQNMGLSQVNTEAFF.

The chain couples TRBV6-5 to TRBJ1-2; no clear D. CDR3 length: 15 amino acids. Per germline, CDR1 MNHEY and CDR2 SVGAGI. Trimming removed 6 bases from V and 6 bases from J, with 20 bases in between. CDR3 region: CASSSLTLTLDGYTF. CDR3 sequence (DNA): TGTGCCAGCAGCTCCCTGACCCTCACTTTAGATGGCTACACCTTC.

The DNA of the CDR3 is TGTGCCAGCAGTTTGAGATCGGCGGGGGTCTCTTACAATGAGCAGTTCTTC. Its protein product is CASSLRSAGVSYNEQFF. The chain combines TRBV27 with TRBJ2-1, with 7 bases lining up with TRBD2. The V segment lost 3 bases and the J segment 4 bases; nucleotides outside the gene matches: 12. This CDR3 is built from 17 residues. Per germline, CDR1 MNHEY and CDR2 SMNVEV (reference sequence).

V and J are TRBV30 and TRBJ1-1, with D possibly matching TRBD1 (6 bases). Germline V gene sequence: CDR1 GTSNPN, CDR2 SVGIG (reference sequence). This CDR3 is 15 amino acids long. The germline V and J ends were trimmed by 3 bases and 0 bases, with 14 bases remaining between them. The CDR3 region is CAWSLLGQLNTEAFF. The CDR3 DNA follows: TGTGCCTGGAGCCTCTTAGGACAGCTGAACACTGAAGCTTTCTTT. Variable domain in full (rest from reference TRBV30 and TRBJ1-1): SQTIHQWPATLVQPVGSPLSLECTVEGTSNPNLYWYRQAAGRGLQLLFYSVGIGQISSEVPQNLSASRPQDRQFILSSKKLLLSDSGFYLCAWSLLGQLNTEAFFGQGTRLTVV.

V is TRBV28 and J is TRBJ2-7; perhaps D is TRBD1 or TRBD2 (5 bases each). V was clipped by 1 base and J by 4 bases, with 14 bases between them. This CDR3 contains 15 residues. CDR1 is MDHEN and CDR2 is SYDVKM in the germline V gene. In DNA, the CDR3 is TGTGCCAGCAGTTTATCTGAGAGGGGCGGGTACGAGCAGTACGTC. It encodes CASSLSERGGYEQYV.

This chain links TRBV5-8 with TRBJ1-1, with a tentative D call TRBD1 (5 bases). The CDR3 runs 15 residues. Per the germline V gene, CDR1 is SGHTS and CDR2 is YDEGEE. The V and J ends lost 4 bases and 1 base respectively, with 14 bases between them. CDR3 sequence: CASSRGVTTNTEAFF. Written as DNA, the CDR3 is TGTGCCAGCAGCCGGGGGGTCACGACGAACACTGAAGCTTTCTTT.